A selection of T cell receptor beta chains follows, all from one sample in a study of T cells in pancreatic ductal adenocarcinoma. Profiling relied on immunoSEQ multiplex PCR, and the TCRdb table lists in-frame clones only, not all of them. The repertoire has 15,000 to 20,000 clones, roughly 86% of them found once; the top ten carry 0.94%. The sequencing sample was made of PBMCs. All receptors come from a human donor with pancreatic ductal adenocarcinoma. Each CDR3 is given with its conserved first and last residue. Each record gives: D gene, clone size, V gene, J gene, CDR3 protein, CDR3 DNA. D genes are given only for firm matches. For some rows the clone size is stated as once, few or many, or as a class when expanded; others skip it.

d_call: .; clone_size: .; v_call: TRBV18; j_call: TRBJ1-6; cdr3_aa: CASSSNNSPLHF; cdr3_nt: TGTGCCAGCTCATCAAATAATTCACCCCTCCACTTT
d_call: .; clone_size: .; v_call: TRBV5-1; j_call: TRBJ2-5; cdr3_aa: CASSLTGRGGETQYF; cdr3_nt: TGCGCCAGCAGCTTGACAGGCCGCGGAGGGGAGACCCAGTACTTC
d_call: .; clone_size: .; v_call: TRBV7-2; j_call: TRBJ1-2; cdr3_aa: CASSFTLEGYGYTF; cdr3_nt: TGTGCCAGCAGCTTTACTTTGGAGGGCTATGGCTACACCTTC
d_call: .; clone_size: once; v_call: TRBV11-3; j_call: TRBJ1-1; cdr3_aa: CATTTGNTEAFF; cdr3_nt: TGTGCCACGACGACGGGGAACACTGAAGCTTTCTTT
d_call: .; clone_size: .; v_call: TRBV19; j_call: TRBJ1-2; cdr3_aa: CASSMYRISGANYGYTF; cdr3_nt: TGTGCCAGTAGTATGTATAGGATATCAGGGGCCAACTATGGCTACACCTTC
d_call: TRBD2; clone_size: .; v_call: TRBV10-3; j_call: TRBJ2-1; cdr3_aa: CAISGAGGQFEQFF; cdr3_nt: TGTGCCATCAGTGGAGCGGGGGGGCAGTTTGAGCAGTTCTTC
d_call: TRBD1; clone_size: .; v_call: TRBV6-5; j_call: TRBJ1-6; cdr3_aa: CASSSGQDLWALHF; cdr3_nt: TGTGCCAGCAGTTCGGGACAGGACCTTTGGGCCCTCCACTTT
d_call: .; clone_size: .; v_call: TRBV27; j_call: TRBJ2-1; cdr3_aa: CASSFRGEGDEQFF; cdr3_nt: TGTGCCAGCAGTTTTAGAGGAGAAGGCGATGAGCAGTTCTTC
d_call: TRBD1; clone_size: .; v_call: TRBV18; j_call: TRBJ1-2; cdr3_aa: CASSPDREAGYTF; cdr3_nt: TGTGCCAGCTCACCCGACAGGGAGGCTGGCTACACCTTC
d_call: TRBD2; clone_size: .; v_call: TRBV7-2; j_call: TRBJ2-1; cdr3_aa: CASSFGGGSSYNEQFF; cdr3_nt: TGTGCCAGCAGCTTTGGCGGGGGTAGCTCCTACAATGAGCAGTTCTTC
d_call: TRBD1; clone_size: .; v_call: TRBV4-2; j_call: TRBJ1-1; cdr3_aa: CASSQSVGQGITEAFF; cdr3_nt: TGTGCCAGCAGCCAATCGGTTGGACAGGGGATCACTGAAGCTTTCTTT
d_call: TRBD1; clone_size: .; v_call: TRBV7-9; j_call: TRBJ1-1; cdr3_aa: CASSLAQGDEAFF; cdr3_nt: TGTGCCAGCAGCTTAGCGCAGGGGGATGAAGCTTTCTTT
d_call: .; clone_size: .; v_call: TRBV7-9; j_call: TRBJ1-1; cdr3_aa: CASSLRQGGLMNTEAFF; cdr3_nt: TGTGCCAGCAGCTTGAGGCAGGGAGGGCTCATGAACACTGAAGCTTTCTTT
d_call: .; clone_size: .; v_call: TRBV10-3; j_call: TRBJ2-2; cdr3_aa: CAITRTDPNTGELFF; cdr3_nt: TGTGCCATCACTCGGACAGATCCGAACACCGGGGAGCTGTTTTTT
d_call: .; clone_size: .; v_call: TRBV5-6; j_call: TRBJ2-1; cdr3_aa: CASSTNRADNEQFF; cdr3_nt: TGTGCCAGCAGCACCAATCGCGCCGACAATGAGCAGTTCTTC
d_call: .; clone_size: once; v_call: TRBV6-1; j_call: TRBJ2-7; cdr3_aa: CASSAGLNEQYF; cdr3_nt: TGTGCCAGCAGCGCAGGACTTAACGAGCAGTACTTC
d_call: .; clone_size: .; v_call: TRBV19; j_call: TRBJ2-7; cdr3_aa: CASSPTGTYEQYF; cdr3_nt: TGTGCCAGTAGTCCTACAGGGACCTACGAGCAGTACTTC
d_call: .; clone_size: .; v_call: TRBV10-3; j_call: TRBJ1-2; cdr3_aa: CAIGTGTQFYGYTF; cdr3_nt: TGTGCCATTGGGACCGGGACTCAATTTTATGGCTACACCTTC
d_call: TRBD1; clone_size: once; v_call: TRBV5-1; j_call: TRBJ2-7; cdr3_aa: CASSLGGTGAYEQYF; cdr3_nt: TGCGCCAGCAGCTTGGGGGGGACAGGGGCCTACGAGCAGTACTTC
d_call: TRBD2; clone_size: once; v_call: TRBV19; j_call: TRBJ2-1; cdr3_aa: CASSMAGGALGQFF; cdr3_nt: TGTGCCAGTAGTATGGCGGGGGGGGCCCTGGGGCAGTTCTTC
d_call: TRBD1; clone_size: .; v_call: TRBV7-3; j_call: TRBJ2-3; cdr3_aa: CASSDETGSEDTQYF; cdr3_nt: TGTGCCAGCAGCGATGAGACAGGGAGCGAGGATACGCAGTATTTT
d_call: .; clone_size: .; v_call: TRBV30; j_call: TRBJ2-3; cdr3_aa: CAWSRDLGGTDTQYF; cdr3_nt: TGTGCCTGGAGTCGGGATCTCGGGGGCACAGATACGCAGTATTTT
d_call: TRBD1; clone_size: .; v_call: TRBV9; j_call: TRBJ2-3; cdr3_aa: CASSVGTGGTDTQYF; cdr3_nt: TGTGCCAGCAGCGTGGGGACAGGGGGCACAGATACGCAGTATTTT
d_call: TRBD1; clone_size: .; v_call: TRBV30; j_call: TRBJ2-1; cdr3_aa: CAWALGTDNEQFF; cdr3_nt: TGTGCCTGGGCCTTGGGGACAGATAATGAGCAGTTCTTC